This T cell receptor (beta chain) was observed in a study of tumour-infiltrating T cells in Burkitt lymphoma. Study-level findings and limits: Public clonotypes, several, appeared across numerous Burkitt lymphoma patients.

This CDR3 has 14 amino acids. Germline CDR1 is SGHRS and CDR2 is YFSETQ. The V and J ends lost 4 bases and 1 base, in that order; junction bases with no gene match: 4. Data came from immunoSEQ multiplex PCR; TCRdb stores just in-frame clones and leaves some out. In the table there are 46,000 or so clones, roughly 30% of which are singletons. About this clone: The antigen is undetermined.

This TCR was recovered from a human donor with Burkitt lymphoma. The sample was tumor tissue. The chain carries TRBV5-1 and TRBJ1-1, with TRBD1 identical over 7 bases. CDR3 in amino acids: CASSRDRPNTEAFF. The CDR3 bases are TGCGCCAGCAGCCGGGACAGACCGAACACTGAAGCTTTCTTT. Full variable domain (missing parts from reference TRBV5-1 and TRBJ1-1): KAGVTQTPRYLIKTRGQQVTLSCSPISGHRSVSWYQQTPGQGLQFLFEYFSETQRNKGNFPGRFSGRQFSNSRSEMNVSTLELGDSALYLCASSRDRPNTEAFFGQGTRLTVV.